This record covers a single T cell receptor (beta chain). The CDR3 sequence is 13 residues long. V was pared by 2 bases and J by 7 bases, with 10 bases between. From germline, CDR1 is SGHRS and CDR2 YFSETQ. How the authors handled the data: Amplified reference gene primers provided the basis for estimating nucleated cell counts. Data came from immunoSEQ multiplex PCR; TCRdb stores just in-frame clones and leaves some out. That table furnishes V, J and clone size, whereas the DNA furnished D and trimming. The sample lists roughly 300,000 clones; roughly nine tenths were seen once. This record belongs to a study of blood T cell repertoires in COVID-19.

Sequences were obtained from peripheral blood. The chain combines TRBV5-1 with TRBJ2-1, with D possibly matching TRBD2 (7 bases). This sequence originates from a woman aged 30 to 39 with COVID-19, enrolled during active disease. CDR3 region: CASSFGGPNEQFF. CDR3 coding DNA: TGCGCCAGCAGCTTCGGGGGGCCGAATGAGCAGTTCTTC.